This T cell receptor (beta chain) was recovered during a study of PD-1 blockade in classical Hodgkin lymphoma. For the study at large: The nivolumab dose that patients received was 3 mg/kg, given intravenously every 2 weeks. General observations from the study: A reduction in baseline TCR diversity was reportedly seen in newly diagnosed patients relative to healthy donors. It was among complete responders that baseline diversity resembled that of newly diagnosed patients.

Turning to this clone: The antigen remains undetermined.

The table came from immunoSEQ multiplex PCR; TCRdb's copy has only in-frame clones and leaves some out. The sample consists of more than 90,000 clones, about four fifths of them appearing once. Every patient relapsed after autologous stem cell transplantation, and brentuximab vedotin exposure varied. The clonotype comes from a human donor with classical Hodgkin lymphoma. This specimen consisted of peripheral blood mononuclear cells (PBMCs), obtained before the second cycle of nivolumab.

The CDR3 reads CASSGRTGKNEQFF. For the CDR3, the DNA is TGTGCCAGCAGTGGGAGAACAGGGAAGAATGAGCAGTTCTTC. This chain joins TRBV6-1 and TRBJ2-1; D may be TRBD1 (6 bases). CDR3 length: 14 amino acids. V lost 4 bases and J lost 7, with 14 bases in between. Germline V CDR1 and CDR2: MNHNS, SASEGT.